The 28 T cell receptor beta chains listed next were all sequenced from one sample in a study of response to subunit inactivated influenza vaccine (dated by TCRdb to 2017 to 2018). The receptor library was made with RT-PCR. The listed sequencing device is Illumina HiSeq 2500. TCRdb reprocessing: public reads trimmed at Q25 with fastp, clones called with MiXCR, in-frame beta chains kept. Under each unique CDR3 protein, matching rows form one entry showing the most common genes and DNA. Recorded for this sample are 450,000 to 600,000 distinct CDR3 sequences; less than 8% of them occurred a single time. Approximately 13% of the sample is taken by the ten largest. The source was PBMCs from blood, collected 23 to 25 months after vaccination. All receptors come from a man aged 50 to 75 who received an inactivated influenza vaccine. Donor details come from another sample of the same person, matched by shared clones.

The rearrangement joins TRBV5-1 to TRBJ2-3, with 10 bases that match TRBD2. Trimming cost V 4 bases and J 4 bases; bases outside gene matches: 6. The germline V gene has CDR1 SGHRS and CDR2 YFSETQ. The CDR3 is 15 residues long. The CDR3 reads CASSRERGGPDTQYF. The CDR3 DNA sequence: TGCGCCAGCAGCCGGGAGCGGGGGGGTCCAGATACGCAGTATTTT.

This clonotype was seen a few times. The chain combines TRBV29-1 with TRBJ2-4; 9 bases are a match to TRBD1. The V segment lost 8 bases and the J segment 2 bases; nucleotides outside the gene matches: 7. The CDR3 covers 14 residues. The germline V gene encodes CDR1 SQVTM and CDR2 ANQGSEA. The CDR3: CSFAGTGSKNIQYF. CDR3 in DNA: TGCAGCTTCGCCGGGACAGGGTCCAAAAACATTCAGTACTTC.

Only a few counts were recorded for this clonotype. The rearrangement links TRBV29-1 to TRBJ1-1; weak D call: TRBD1 (5 bases). The CDR3 runs 13 residues. The germline V gene encodes CDR1 SQVTM and CDR2 ANQGSEA. Trimming left V 2 bases short and J 5 bases short, with 12 bases between. The CDR3 nucleotides read TGCAGCGTTGAACGGGGGGGTAAGACTGAAGCTTTCTTT. Its translation: CSVERGGKTEAFF.

CDR3 amino acids: CSALQGVGELFF. The CDR3 bases are TGCAGTGCTCTACAGGGGGTAGGGGAGCTGTTTTTT. V gene TRBV20-1 combines with J gene TRBJ2-2; 8 bases are shared with TRBD1. CDR1 DFQATT and CDR2 SNEGSKA come from the germline V gene (reference sequence). The trim removed 5 bases at V and 8 bases at J, leaving 4 bases unmatched. The length of the CDR3 is 12 residues.

Written as DNA, the CDR3 is TGCAGCGTTGAGGGTCCGGGTAACACCGGGGAGCTGTTTTTT. Translated: CSVEGPGNTGELFF. The rearrangement uses TRBV29-1 and TRBJ2-2, with unresolved D. Germline CDR1 reads SQVTM; CDR2 reads ANQGSEA. The CDR3 runs to 14 residues. Trimming removed 3 bases from V and 2 bases from J, with 10 bases in between.

The rearrangement uses TRBV20-1 and TRBJ2-1, with 8 bases lining up with TRBD1. The CDR3 loop spans 15 amino acids. V shed 6 bases, J shed 9 bases, and the junction held 16 bases outside the gene matches. The germline CDR1 and CDR2 sequences are DFQATT and SNEGSKA (reference sequence). The CDR3 region has the DNA TGCAGTGCCAATGAACTCCAGGGGGCTCATGGTGAGCAGTTCTTC. Its protein is CSANELQGAHGEQFF.

This clonotype was picked up one time. A read error may explain this, as a much larger clone is one base away. The rearrangement links TRBV12-3 or TRBV12-4 to TRBJ2-1; possibly TRBD1 or TRBD2 for D (5 bases each). The CDR3 totals 14 residues. V lost 6 bases, J lost 9 bases, and 18 bases lay in between. For the CDR3, the DNA is TGTGCCAGCAGATCGGGACCAGCAAGGCCTGAGCAGTTCTTC. It translates to CASRSGPARPEQFF.

This clonotype was seen many times. The V and J genes are TRBV3-1 and TRBJ2-3, with D possibly being TRBD2 (7 bases). This CDR3 spans 15 amino acids. Germline CDR1 LGHDT, CDR2 YNNKEL (reference sequence). The ends were cut back, 6 bases at V and 4 bases at J, with 17 bases in the middle. The CDR3 here is CASRGGGARPDTQYF. CDR3 DNA sequence: TGTGCCAGCAGAGGAGGGGGGGCCCGCCCAGATACGCAGTATTTT.

J is TRBJ1-6 and V is TRBV4-3; D uncertain. This CDR3 has 17 amino acids. Per germline, CDR1 LGHNA and CDR2 YSLEER. Trimming stripped 0 bases from V and 7 bases from J, with 16 bases between. In nucleotides, the CDR3 is TGCGCCAGCAGCCAAGATGATCAGATCAAATACAATTCACCCCTCCACTTT. This translates into CASSQDDQIKYNSPLHF.

This clonotype has a handful of counts. The gene calls are TRBV27 and TRBJ2-1; D might be TRBD2 (6 bases). Germline V gives CDR1 MNHEY, CDR2 SMNVEV (reference sequence). There are 12 residues in the CDR3. V lost 8 bases and J 4 bases, leaving 9 bases between the germline ends. The CDR3 region has the DNA TGTGCCAGCGCAGCGGGTTACAATGAGCAGTTCTTC. This codes for CASAAGYNEQFF.

This clonotype showed up just a few times. The chain recombines TRBV20-1 with TRBJ2-1, with no clear D. The CDR3 extends over 14 amino acids. The V and J ends lost 0 bases and 4 bases respectively, with 10 bases between them. The V gene's germline CDR1 is DFQATT and CDR2 SNEGSKA (reference sequence). The CDR3 DNA reads as TGCAGTGCTAGAGATCTCGGTCGTTACAATGAGCAGTTCTTC. Its protein product is CSARDLGRYNEQFF.

This clonotype occurred a few times. The chain recombines TRBV6-1 with TRBJ2-3; a weak D match, TRBD1 (5 bases). Germline-derived CDR1 and CDR2 are MNHNS and SASEGT. Trimming pared 7 bases from V and 0 bases from J, leaving 17 bases between. This CDR3 is 16 amino acids long. The CDR3: CASTHQGTLSTDTQYF. The CDR3 DNA follows: TGTGCCAGCACCCATCAGGGCACCCTAAGCACAGATACGCAGTATTTT.

This clonotype was seen at least ten times. The chain recombines TRBV24-1 with TRBJ1-5; 7 positions agree with TRBD1. Germline V gives CDR1 KGHDR, CDR2 SFDVKD. The CDR3 is made up of 14 amino acids. The trim removed 9 bases at V and 0 bases at J, leaving 4 bases unmatched. The chain's CDR3 is CATSTGNSNQPQHF. DNA for the CDR3: TGTGCCACCTCGACAGGGAATAGCAATCAGCCCCAGCATTTT.

The chain is built from TRBV30 and TRBJ2-2; 8 bases fit TRBD2. Trimming at V came to 5 bases and at J to 4 bases, leaving 9 bases not matched to a gene. CDR1 GTSNPN and CDR2 SVGIG come from the germline V gene (reference sequence). The CDR3 consists of 15 residues. The CDR3 DNA reads as TGTGCCTGGTCATACGGGGGGGCGGGCACCGGGGAGCTGTTTTTT. Amino acids: CAWSYGGAGTGELFF.

This clonotype was observed a handful of times. For the CDR3, the DNA is TGTGCCAGCATAATCAGTAAACCTAACTATGGCTACACCTTC. It encodes CASIISKPNYGYTF. The genes are TRBV7-3 and TRBJ1-2; D is ambiguous. The CDR3 totals 14 residues. The V gene lost 7 bases and the J gene lost 0 bases, with 12 bases spanning the gap. Germline V gene lookup returns CDR1 SGHTA and CDR2 FQGTGA. Combining the CDR3 with reference TRBV7-3 and TRBJ1-2 gives the whole variable domain GAGVSQTPSNKVTEKGKYVELRCDPISGHTALYWYRQSLGQGPEFLIYFQGTGAADDSGLPNDRFFAVRPEGSVSTLKIQRTERGDSAVYLCASIISKPNYGYTFGSGTRLTVV.

The rearrangement joins TRBV18 to TRBJ2-6; D is ambiguous. Germline CDR1 and CDR2: KGHSH and LQKENI. This CDR3 region has 14 residues. V was trimmed by 3 bases and J by 4 bases, leaving 7 bases between them. Written as DNA, the CDR3 is TGTGCCAGCTCACCCGCTGGCGGGGCCAACGTCCTGACTTTC. Its translation: CASSPAGGANVLTF.

The rearrangement uses TRBV12-3 or TRBV12-4 and TRBJ2-3; D gene uncertain. V was shortened by 7 bases and J by 6 bases, with 8 bases between the two germline ends. The CDR3 extends over 11 amino acids. The CDR3 is CASNIFDTQYF. CDR3 sequence (DNA): TGTGCCAGCAACATCTTTGATACGCAGTATTTT.

The chain recombines TRBV12-3 or TRBV12-4 with TRBJ2-2; D is possibly TRBD1 (6 bases). The length of the CDR3 is 14 residues. Trimming removed 8 bases from V and 1 base from J, with 11 bases in between. Here the CDR3 DNA reads TGTGCCAGCGACCTGGGACAGAACACCGGGGAGCTGTTTTTT. It yields the protein CASDLGQNTGELFF.

J is TRBJ1-2 and V is TRBV5-1; 7 bases match TRBD1. The ends lost 4 bases at V and 3 bases at J; junction bases unmatched: 6. CDR1 SGHRS and CDR2 YFSETQ come from the germline V gene. The CDR3 consists of 14 residues. The DNA for the CDR3 is TGCGCCAGCAGCGAGGGGGCGCGGGACTATGGCTACACCTTC. Amino acid sequence: CASSEGARDYGYTF. The full variable domain, rest sourced from reference TRBV5-1 and TRBJ1-2, is KAGVTQTPRYLIKTRGQQVTLSCSPISGHRSVSWYQQTPGQGLQFLFEYFSETQRNKGNFPGRFSGRQFSNSRSEMNVSTLELGDSALYLCASSEGARDYGYTFGSGTRLTVV.

This clonotype was recorded many times. The chain employs TRBV29-1 and TRBJ1-4; D is undetermined. CDR3 length: 11 residues. The V and J ends lost 6 bases and 6 bases respectively, with 8 bases between them. Germline CDR1 SQVTM, CDR2 ANQGSEA. The CDR3 DNA is TGCAGCGTGGGTGGTTATGAAAAACTGTTTTTT. Its protein product is CSVGGYEKLFF.

Ten or more counts support this clonotype. The chain employs TRBV20-1 and TRBJ2-3, with 9 bases matching TRBD1. With 5 bases clipped from V and 8 bases from J, the junction kept 17 bases outside the gene matches. In germline, CDR1 is DFQATT, CDR2 SNEGSKA (reference sequence). The CDR3 spans 16 residues. CDR3 nucleotides: TGCAGTGCTGAACCCCGGGACAGGGTGTGGTCGGCTACGCAGTATTTT. Residues: CSAEPRDRVWSATQYF.

This sequence joins TRBV4-1 and TRBJ2-4; TRBD1 matches at 7 bases. In germline, CDR1 is MGHRA, CDR2 YSYEKL. J was trimmed by 4 bases and V by 3 bases; bases with no gene match: 3. The CDR3 has 14 amino acids. The CDR3 protein is CASSHPGQKNIQYF. DNA of the CDR3: TGCGCCAGCAGCCACCCGGGACAGAAAAACATTCAGTACTTC.

This clonotype has a handful of counts. The chain joins TRBV20-1 to TRBJ2-7; 8 bases align to TRBD2. CDR1 is DFQATT and CDR2 is SNEGSKA in the germline V gene (reference sequence). The CDR3 is made up of 15 amino acids. J was trimmed by 6 bases and V by 5 bases; bases with no gene match: 15. CDR3 DNA sequence: TGCAGTGCTGTCGGGGGGGCCGGCAGTATTCTCGAGCAGTACTTC. The encoded protein is CSAVGGAGSILEQYF.

In its sample, this clonotype was seen a few times. The chain links TRBV20-1 to TRBJ2-2; 11 nucleotides agree with TRBD1. The CDR3 length is 15 residues. The ends lost 6 bases at V and 6 bases at J; junction bases unmatched: 9. The germline CDR1 and CDR2 sequences are DFQATT and SNEGSKA (reference sequence). The CDR3 DNA sequence: TGCAGTGCACTCACCGGACAGGGGGCTTCCGGGGAGCTGTTTTTT. Translation: CSALTGQGASGELFF.

The chain couples TRBV6-1 to TRBJ2-2; no definite D call. There are 15 residues in the CDR3. In germline, CDR1 is MNHNS, CDR2 SASEGT. The germline V and J ends were trimmed by 7 bases and 1 base, with 13 bases remaining between them. DNA of the CDR3: TGTGCCAGCACAAAGGGCGACTTGAACACCGGGGAGCTGTTTTTT. Protein sequence: CASTKGDLNTGELFF.

The chain is built from TRBV19 and TRBJ2-7, with D unclear. Germline V gives CDR1 LNHDA, CDR2 SQIVND (reference sequence). The V end lost 5 bases, the J end lost 6 bases, and 23 bases lay between the germline ends. The CDR3 covers 16 residues. This CDR3 reads CASSPMSATPIGEQYF. CDR3 nucleotides: TGTGCCAGTAGTCCCATGTCAGCCACCCCCATCGGCGAGCAGTACTTC.

The V gene is TRBV6-5, the J gene TRBJ1-2, with a possible D match to TRBD1 (5 bases). V was pared by 5 bases and J by 5 bases, with 15 bases between. The germline V gene has CDR1 MNHEY and CDR2 SVGAGI. CDR3 size: 14 residues. DNA for the CDR3: TGTGCCAGCAGTACTCGGGGGGGGGATTATGGCTACACCTTC. It is translated as CASSTRGGDYGYTF.

The sample holds many counts of this clonotype. The gene calls are TRBV5-1 and TRBJ1-5; D possibly corresponds to TRBD1 (6 bases). The CDR3 is 15 amino acids. CDR1 is SGHRS and CDR2 is YFSETQ in the germline V gene. The germline V and J ends were trimmed by 0 bases and 7 bases, with 14 bases remaining between them. CDR3 protein: CASSLGSGGGQPQHF. The CDR3 region has the DNA TGCGCCAGCAGCTTGGGGTCCGGGGGCGGACAGCCCCAGCATTTT.